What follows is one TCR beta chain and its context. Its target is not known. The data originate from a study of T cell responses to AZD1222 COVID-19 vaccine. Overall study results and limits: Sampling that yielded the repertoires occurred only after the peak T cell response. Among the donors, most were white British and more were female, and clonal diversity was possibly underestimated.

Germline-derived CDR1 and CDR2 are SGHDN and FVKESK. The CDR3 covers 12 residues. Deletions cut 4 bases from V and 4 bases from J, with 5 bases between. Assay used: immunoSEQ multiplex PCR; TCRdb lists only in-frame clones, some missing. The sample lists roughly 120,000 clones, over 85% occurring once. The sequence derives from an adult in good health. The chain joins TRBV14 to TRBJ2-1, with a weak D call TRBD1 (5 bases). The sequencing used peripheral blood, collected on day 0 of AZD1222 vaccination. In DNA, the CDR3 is TGTGCCAGCAGCCGACAGTACAATGAGCAGTTCTTC. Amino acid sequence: CASSRQYNEQFF.